The present TCR beta chain was sequenced within a study of regulatory T cells in long-lasting Graves disease. Study-level background: With positive TSH receptor antibodies and over 5 years of antithyroid drugs, Graves' disease was considered persistent. Study results and limitations: Graves' patients with persistent disease showed TCR diversity lower than patients newly diagnosed. With persistent disease, TRBV28, TRBJ1-2 and TRBJ2-5 were the favored segments.

V was pared by 5 bases and J by 3 bases, with 8 bases of the junction left unmatched. Per the germline V gene, CDR1 is KGHDR and CDR2 is SFDVKD. The CDR3 runs 16 residues. Time point: persistent/refractory GD, antithyroid drugs over 5 years with positive TRAb. From PBMCs, RNA was extracted and then used to make the TCR library. Worth noting for this clonotype: The antigen remains undetermined.

Arm-PCR of CDR3 regions and iRepertoire HTBI primers were the basis on which TCR beta libraries were built. TCRdb re-analysed the multiplex PCR reads in MiXCR, keeping a single row per CDR3 protein. The top ten clones hold roughly three fifths of a sample with around 300,000 distinct CDR3 sequences, around 23% of them seen once. The sequence derives from a female donor with Graves disease. The sample in question was peripheral blood mononuclear cells (PBMCs), obtained when the disease was refractory, from a patient treated with antithyroid drugs. V usage is TRBV24-1 and J usage is TRBJ2-7; 11 bases match TRBD2. CDR3 loop: CATSGPPGTSGYEQYF. CDR3 nucleotides: TGTGCCACCAGTGGACCCCCCGGGACTAGCGGCTACGAGCAGTACTTC.